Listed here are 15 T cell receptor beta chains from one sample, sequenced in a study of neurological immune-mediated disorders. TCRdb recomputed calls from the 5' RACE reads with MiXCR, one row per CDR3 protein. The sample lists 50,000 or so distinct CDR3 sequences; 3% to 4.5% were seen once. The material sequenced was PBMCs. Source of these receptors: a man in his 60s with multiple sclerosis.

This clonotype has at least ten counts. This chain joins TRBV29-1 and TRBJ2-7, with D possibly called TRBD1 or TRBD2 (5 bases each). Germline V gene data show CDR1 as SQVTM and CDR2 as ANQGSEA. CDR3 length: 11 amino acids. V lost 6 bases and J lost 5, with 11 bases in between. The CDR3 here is CSVSGTDEQYF. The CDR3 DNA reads TGCAGCGTGTCGGGGACCGACGAGCAGTACTTC.

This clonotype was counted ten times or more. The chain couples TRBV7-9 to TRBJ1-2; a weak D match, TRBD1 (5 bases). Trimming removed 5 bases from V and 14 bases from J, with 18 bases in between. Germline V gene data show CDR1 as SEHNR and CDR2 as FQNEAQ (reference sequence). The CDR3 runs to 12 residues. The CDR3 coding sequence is TGTGCCAGCAGCATTCCGGGGCGCGGGGGGACCTTC. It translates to CASSIPGRGGTF. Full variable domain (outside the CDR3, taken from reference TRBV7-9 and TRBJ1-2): DTGVSQNPRHKITKRGQNVTFRCDPISEHNRLYWYRQTLGQGPEFLTYFQNEAQLEKSRLLSDRFSAERPKGSFSTLEIQRTEQGDSAMYLCASSIPGRGGTFGSGTRLTVV.

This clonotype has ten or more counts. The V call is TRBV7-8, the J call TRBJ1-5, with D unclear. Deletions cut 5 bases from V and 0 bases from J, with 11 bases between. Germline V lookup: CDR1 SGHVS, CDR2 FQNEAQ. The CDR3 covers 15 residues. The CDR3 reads CASSAPGDSNQPQHF. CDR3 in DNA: TGTGCCAGCAGCGCTCCGGGAGATAGCAATCAGCCCCAGCATTTT. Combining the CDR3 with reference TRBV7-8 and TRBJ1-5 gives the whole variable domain GAGVSQSPRYKVAKRGQDVALRCDPISGHVSLFWYQQALGQGPEFLTYFQNEAQLDKSGLPSDRFFAERPEGSVSTLKIQRTQQEDSAVYLCASSAPGDSNQPQHFGDGTRLSIL.

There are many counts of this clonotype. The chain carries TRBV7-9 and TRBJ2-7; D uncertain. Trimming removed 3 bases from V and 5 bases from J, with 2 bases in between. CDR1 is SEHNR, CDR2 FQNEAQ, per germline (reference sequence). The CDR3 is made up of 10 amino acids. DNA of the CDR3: TGTGCCAGCAGCTTCGACGAGCAGTACTTC. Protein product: CASSFDEQYF.

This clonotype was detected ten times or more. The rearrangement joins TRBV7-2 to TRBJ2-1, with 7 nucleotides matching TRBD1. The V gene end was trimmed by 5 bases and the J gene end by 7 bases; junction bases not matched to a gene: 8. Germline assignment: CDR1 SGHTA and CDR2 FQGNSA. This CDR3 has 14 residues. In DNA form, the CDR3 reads TGTGCCAGCAGCCGGGGACAGTTGGTGAATGAGCAGTTCTTC. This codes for CASSRGQLVNEQFF.

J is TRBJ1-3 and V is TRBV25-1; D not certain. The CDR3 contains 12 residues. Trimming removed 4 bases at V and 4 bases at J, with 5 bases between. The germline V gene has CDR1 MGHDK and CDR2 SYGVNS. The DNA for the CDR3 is TGTGCCAGCAGTGCGGAAGGAAACACCATATATTTT. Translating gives CASSAEGNTIYF.

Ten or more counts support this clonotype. The CDR3: CSARFGLAGETQYF. The CDR3 nucleotides read TGCAGTGCTAGATTCGGACTAGCGGGAGAGACCCAGTACTTC. V and J are TRBV20-1 and TRBJ2-5; 11 nucleotides line up with TRBD2. V shed 2 bases, J shed 4 bases, and the junction held 3 bases outside the gene matches. From germline, CDR1 is DFQATT and CDR2 SNEGSKA (reference sequence). The CDR3 is 14 amino acids.

CDR3 amino acids: CAIDPQGIESGNQPQHF. In nucleotides, the CDR3 is TGTGCCATCGACCCACAGGGAATAGAAAGTGGCAATCAGCCCCAGCATTTT. The chain carries TRBV10-3 and TRBJ1-5; the D gene is possibly TRBD1 (6 bases). CDR3 length: 17 amino acids. Germline V gives CDR1 ENHRY, CDR2 SYGVKD. The V and J ends lost 8 bases and 2 bases respectively, with 22 bases between them.

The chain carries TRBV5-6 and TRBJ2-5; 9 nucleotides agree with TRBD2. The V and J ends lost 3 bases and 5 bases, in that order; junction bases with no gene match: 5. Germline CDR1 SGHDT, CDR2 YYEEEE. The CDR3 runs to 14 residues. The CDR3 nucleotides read TGTGCCAGCAGCTCGGGACTAGCTATGGAGACCCAGTACTTC. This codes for CASSSGLAMETQYF.

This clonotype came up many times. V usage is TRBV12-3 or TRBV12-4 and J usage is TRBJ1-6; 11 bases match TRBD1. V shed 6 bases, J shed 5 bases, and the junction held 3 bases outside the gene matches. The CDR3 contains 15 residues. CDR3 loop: CASRGQGVDNSPLHF. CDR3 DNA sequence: TGTGCCAGCAGGGGACAGGGGGTCGATAATTCACCCCTCCACTTT.

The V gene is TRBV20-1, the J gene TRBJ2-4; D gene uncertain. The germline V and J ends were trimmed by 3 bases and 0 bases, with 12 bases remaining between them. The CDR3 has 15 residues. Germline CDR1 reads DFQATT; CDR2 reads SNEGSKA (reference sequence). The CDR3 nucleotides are TGCAGTGCTAGTGGCAGTCGGAAAGCCAAAAACATTCAGTACTTC. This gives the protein CSASGSRKAKNIQYF.

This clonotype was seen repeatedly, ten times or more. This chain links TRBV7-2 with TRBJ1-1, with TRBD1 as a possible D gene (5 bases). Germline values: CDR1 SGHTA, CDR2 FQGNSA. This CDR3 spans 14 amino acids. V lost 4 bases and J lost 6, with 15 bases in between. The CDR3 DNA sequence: TGTGCCAGCAGCTCCCGGGGACGTTATGCTGAAGCTTTCTTT. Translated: CASSSRGRYAEAFF.

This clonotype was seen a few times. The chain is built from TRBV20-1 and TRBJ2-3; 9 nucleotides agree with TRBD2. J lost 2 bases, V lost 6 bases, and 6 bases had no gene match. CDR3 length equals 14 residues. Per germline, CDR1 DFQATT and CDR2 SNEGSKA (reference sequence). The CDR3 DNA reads TGCAGTGCCCCAAGACTAGCGGACACAGATACGCAGTATTTT. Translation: CSAPRLADTDTQYF.

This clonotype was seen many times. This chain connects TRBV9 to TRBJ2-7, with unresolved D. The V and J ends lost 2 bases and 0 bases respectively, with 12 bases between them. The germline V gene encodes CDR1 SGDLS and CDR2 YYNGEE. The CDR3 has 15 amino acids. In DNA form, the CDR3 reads TGTGCCAGCAGCGTTAGACCCGAGAGCTCCTACGAGCAGTACTTC. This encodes CASSVRPESSYEQYF. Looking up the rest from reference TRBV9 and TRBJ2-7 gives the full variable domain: DSGVTQTPKHLITATGQRVTLRCSPRSGDLSVYWYQQSLDQGLQFLIQYYNGEERAKGNILERFSAQQFPDLHSELNLSSLELGDSALYFCASSVRPESSYEQYFGPGTRLTVT.

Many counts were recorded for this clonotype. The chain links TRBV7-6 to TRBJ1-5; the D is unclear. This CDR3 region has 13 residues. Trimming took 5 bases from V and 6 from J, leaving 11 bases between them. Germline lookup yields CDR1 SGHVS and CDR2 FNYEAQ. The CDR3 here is CASSLAVSQPQHF. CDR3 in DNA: TGTGCCAGCAGCCTTGCAGTGTCTCAGCCCCAGCATTTT. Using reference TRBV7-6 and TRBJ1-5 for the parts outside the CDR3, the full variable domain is GAGVSQSPRYKVTKRGQDVALRCDPISGHVSLYWYRQALGQGPEFLTYFNYEAQQDKSGLPNDRFSAERPEGSISTLTIQRTEQRDSAMYRCASSLAVSQPQHFGDGTRLSIL.